This T cell receptor (beta chain) was documented in a study of CD4 T cells in relation to SARS-CoV-2 and coronaviruses. Across the study: Crossreactive spike epitopes shared across donors were mapped to their HLA restriction.

Study-wide points: Culture-expanded clones reflect memory recall rather than primary priming during culture. About 65% of donors had memory CD4+ clonotypes crossrecognizing SARS-CoV-2 and common cold coronavirus spike.

This clone has a handful of counts. Its cognate antigen is unknown. Here immunoSEQ multiplex PCR was the method, and the copy in TCRdb shows in-frame clones only, minus some. The sample lists about 59,000 clones, around 86% seen once, with roughly 1.4% in the top ten. Before the COVID-19 pandemic, during about 2011-2019, CD4+ T cells were taken from unexposed donors. The germline gives CDR1 SQVTM, CDR2 ANQGSEA. This CDR3 comprises 16 residues. The V and J ends lost 3 bases and 2 bases, in that order; junction bases with no gene match: 11. This chain uses TRBV29-1 with TRBJ2-3; 7 nucleotides line up with TRBD2. The source of this sequence is a human donor in good health. The specimen was memory CD4+ T cells from PBMCs. The CDR3 DNA sequence: TGCAGCGTTGAGTTCTCTAGCGGACTACTCACAGATACGCAGTATTTT. Protein sequence: CSVEFSSGLLTDTQYF.